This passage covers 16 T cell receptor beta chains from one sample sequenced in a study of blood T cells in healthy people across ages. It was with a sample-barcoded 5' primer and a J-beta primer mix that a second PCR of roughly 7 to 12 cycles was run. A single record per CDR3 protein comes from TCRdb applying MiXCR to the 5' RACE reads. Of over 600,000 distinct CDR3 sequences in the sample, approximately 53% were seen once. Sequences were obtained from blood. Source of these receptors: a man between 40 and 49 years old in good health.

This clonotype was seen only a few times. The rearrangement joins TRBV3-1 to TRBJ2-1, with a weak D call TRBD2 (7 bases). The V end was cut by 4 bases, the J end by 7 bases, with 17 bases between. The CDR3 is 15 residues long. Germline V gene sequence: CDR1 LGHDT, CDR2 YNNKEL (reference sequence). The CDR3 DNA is TGTGCCAGCAGCCTACTGACGGGGGGCCTTAATGAGCAGTTCTTC. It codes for CASSLLTGGLNEQFF.

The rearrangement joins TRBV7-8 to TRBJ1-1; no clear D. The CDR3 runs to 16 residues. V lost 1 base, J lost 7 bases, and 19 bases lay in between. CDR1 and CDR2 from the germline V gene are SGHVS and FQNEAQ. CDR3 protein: CASSLVLGGEGLEAFF. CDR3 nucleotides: TGTGCCAGCAGCTTAGTCCTGGGCGGCGAAGGACTTGAAGCTTTCTTT.

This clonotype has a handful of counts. CDR3 nucleotide sequence: TGTGCCAGCAGTTTCTATATTGGGACACAAGGGATCGGCAATCAGCCCCAGCATTTT. It translates to CASSFYIGTQGIGNQPQHF. The chain uses TRBV6-2 or TRBV6-3 and TRBJ1-5; TRBD1 is a possible D gene (6 bases). Germline V gene sequence: CDR1 MNHEY, CDR2 SVGEGT. This CDR3 has 19 amino acids. V was cut by 4 bases and J by 2 bases, with 24 bases left in between.

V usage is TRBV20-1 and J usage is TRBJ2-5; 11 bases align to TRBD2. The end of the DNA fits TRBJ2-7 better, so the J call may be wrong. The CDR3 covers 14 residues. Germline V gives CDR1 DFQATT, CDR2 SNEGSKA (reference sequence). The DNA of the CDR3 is TGCAGTGCAAATAGCGGGAGGGCCGACTACGAGCAGTACTTC. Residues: CSANSGRADYEQYF.

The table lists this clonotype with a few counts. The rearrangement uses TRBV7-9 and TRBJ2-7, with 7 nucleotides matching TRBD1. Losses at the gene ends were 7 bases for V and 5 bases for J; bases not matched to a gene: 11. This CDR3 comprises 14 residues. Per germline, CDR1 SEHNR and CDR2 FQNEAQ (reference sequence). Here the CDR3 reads CASTTDRAIHEQYF. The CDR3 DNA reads TGTGCCAGCACCACCGACAGGGCAATCCACGAGCAGTACTTC. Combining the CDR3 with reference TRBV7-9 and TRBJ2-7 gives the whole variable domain DTGVSQNPRHKITKRGQNVTFRCDPISEHNRLYWYRQTLGQGPEFLTYFQNEAQLEKSRLLSDRFSAERPKGSFSTLEIQRTEQGDSAMYLCASTTDRAIHEQYFGPGTRLTVT.

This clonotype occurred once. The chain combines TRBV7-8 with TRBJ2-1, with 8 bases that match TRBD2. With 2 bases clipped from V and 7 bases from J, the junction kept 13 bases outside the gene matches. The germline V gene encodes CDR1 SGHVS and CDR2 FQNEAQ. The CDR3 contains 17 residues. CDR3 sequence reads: CASSLFSPQGLGNEQFF. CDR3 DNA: TGTGCCAGCAGCTTATTCTCTCCGCAGGGACTAGGGAATGAGCAGTTCTTC.

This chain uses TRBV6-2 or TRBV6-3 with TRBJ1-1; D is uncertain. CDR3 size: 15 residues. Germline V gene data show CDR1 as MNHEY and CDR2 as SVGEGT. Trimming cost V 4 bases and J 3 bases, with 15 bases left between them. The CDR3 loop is CASSSLRMEDTEAFF. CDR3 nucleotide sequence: TGTGCCAGCAGTTCTCTCCGGATGGAAGACACTGAAGCTTTCTTT.

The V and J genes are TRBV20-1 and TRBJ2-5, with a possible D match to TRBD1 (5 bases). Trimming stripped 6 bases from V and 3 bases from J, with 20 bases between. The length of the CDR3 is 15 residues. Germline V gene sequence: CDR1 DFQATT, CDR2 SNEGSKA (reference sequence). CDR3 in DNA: TGCAGTGCAGGGCAGACTGGACAACTAAAAGAGACCCAGTACTTC. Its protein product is CSAGQTGQLKETQYF.

The CDR3 loop reads CASSKGPGQGTYEQYF. CDR3 coding DNA: TGCGCCAGCAGCAAGGGGCCGGGACAGGGGACTTACGAGCAGTACTTC. The V gene is TRBV5-1, the J gene TRBJ2-7, with 10 bases aligning to TRBD1. Losses at the gene ends were 4 bases for V and 4 bases for J; bases not matched to a gene: 11. CDR3 length: 16 residues. Germline lookup yields CDR1 SGHRS and CDR2 YFSETQ.

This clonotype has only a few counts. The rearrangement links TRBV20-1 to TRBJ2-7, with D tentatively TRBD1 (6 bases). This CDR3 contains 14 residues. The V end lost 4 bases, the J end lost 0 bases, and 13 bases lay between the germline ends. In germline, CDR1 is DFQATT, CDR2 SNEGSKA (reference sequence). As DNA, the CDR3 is TGCAGTGCTATGACAGGACTCAGCTCCTACGAGCAGTACTTC. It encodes CSAMTGLSSYEQYF.

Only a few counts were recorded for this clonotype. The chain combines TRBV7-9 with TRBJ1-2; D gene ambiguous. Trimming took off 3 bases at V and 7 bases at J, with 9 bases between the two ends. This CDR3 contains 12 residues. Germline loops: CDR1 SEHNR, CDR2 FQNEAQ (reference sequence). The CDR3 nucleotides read TGTGCCAGCAGCTTGGACTTCTTTGGCTACACCTTC. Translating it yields CASSLDFFGYTF.

CDR3 protein: CASLLDGKNSPLHF. CDR3 nucleotide sequence: TGTGCCAGCCTTTTGGACGGAAAAAATTCACCCCTCCACTTT. The chain couples TRBV2 to TRBJ1-6; the D is unclear. Trimming cost V 8 bases and J 7 bases, with 15 bases left between them. In germline, CDR1 is SNHLY, CDR2 FYNNEI. The CDR3 consists of 14 residues.

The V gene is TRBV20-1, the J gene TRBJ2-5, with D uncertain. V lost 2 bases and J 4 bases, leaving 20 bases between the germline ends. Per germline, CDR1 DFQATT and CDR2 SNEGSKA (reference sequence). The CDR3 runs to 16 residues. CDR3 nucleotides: TGCAGTGCTAGATCTGGTCCAGGCTTCATCTCAGAGACCCAGTACTTC. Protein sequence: CSARSGPGFISETQYF.

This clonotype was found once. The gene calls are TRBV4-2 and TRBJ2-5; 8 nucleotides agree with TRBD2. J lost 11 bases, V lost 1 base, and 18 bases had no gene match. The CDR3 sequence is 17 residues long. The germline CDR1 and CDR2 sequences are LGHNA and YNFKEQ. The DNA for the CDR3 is TGTGCCAGCAGCCAAGGCTCTGGCCTAGCGGGTAATATTGAGCAGTACTTC. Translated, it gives CASSQGSGLAGNIEQYF.

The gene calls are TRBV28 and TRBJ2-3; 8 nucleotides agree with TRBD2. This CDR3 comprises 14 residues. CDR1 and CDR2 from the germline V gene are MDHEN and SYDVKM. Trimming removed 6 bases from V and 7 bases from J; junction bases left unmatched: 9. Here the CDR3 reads CASSSGGAPHTQYF. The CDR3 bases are TGTGCCAGCAGCTCGGGGGGGGCTCCACATACGCAGTATTTT.

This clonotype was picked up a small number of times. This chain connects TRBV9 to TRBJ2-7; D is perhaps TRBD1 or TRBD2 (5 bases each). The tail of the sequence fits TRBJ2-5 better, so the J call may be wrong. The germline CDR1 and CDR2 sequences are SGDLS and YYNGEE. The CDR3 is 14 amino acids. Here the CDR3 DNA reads TGTGCCAGCAGCCTCAGAGGAGAGGGGGAGACCCAGTACTTC. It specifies CASSLRGEGETQYF.